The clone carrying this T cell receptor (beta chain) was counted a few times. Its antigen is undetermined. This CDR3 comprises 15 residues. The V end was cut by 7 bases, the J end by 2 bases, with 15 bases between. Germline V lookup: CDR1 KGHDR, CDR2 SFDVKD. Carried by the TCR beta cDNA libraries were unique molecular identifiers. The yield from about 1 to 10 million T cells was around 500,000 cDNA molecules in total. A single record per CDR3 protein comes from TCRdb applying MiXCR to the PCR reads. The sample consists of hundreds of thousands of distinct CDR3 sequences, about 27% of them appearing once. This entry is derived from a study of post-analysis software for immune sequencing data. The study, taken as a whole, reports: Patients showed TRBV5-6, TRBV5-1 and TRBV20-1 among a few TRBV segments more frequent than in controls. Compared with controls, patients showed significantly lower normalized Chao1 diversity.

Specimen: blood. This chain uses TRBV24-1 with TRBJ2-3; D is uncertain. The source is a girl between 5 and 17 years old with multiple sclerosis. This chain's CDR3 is CATSSDRAATDTQYF. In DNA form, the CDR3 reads TGTGCCACCAGCAGTGACCGGGCAGCCACAGATACGCAGTATTTT.